A single sample gave rise to the 27 T cell receptor beta chains below, sequenced in a study of T cells in narcolepsy. Libraries were prepared by immunoSEQ multiplex PCR; TCRdb keeps only in-frame clonotypes and omits some of them. Of roughly 38,000 clones in the sample, approximately 85% are singletons; the top ten hold under 2%. The sample comprised CD45RA- memory CD4+ T cells from PBMCs. These receptors came from a human donor with narcolepsy.

This clone occurred a few times. The chain joins TRBV28 to TRBJ1-5; possible D gene TRBD1, 6 bases. CDR1 and CDR2 (germline): MDHEN, SYDVKM. The CDR3 runs 15 residues. The germline V and J ends were trimmed by 2 bases and 7 bases, with 15 bases remaining between them. CDR3 sequence: CASSLIGQSGQPQHF. CDR3 in DNA: TGTGCCAGCAGTTTAATCGGACAGTCGGGGCAGCCCCAGCATTTT.

The chain couples TRBV19 to TRBJ1-1, with TRBD1 identical over 9 bases. The CDR3 runs 15 residues. Trimming cost V 5 bases and J 4 bases; bases outside gene matches: 8. CDR1 LNHDA and CDR2 SQIVND come from the germline V gene (reference sequence). This chain's CDR3 is CASSVGQGVGTEAFF. CDR3 bases: TGTGCCAGTAGTGTGGGACAGGGTGTGGGCACTGAAGCTTTCTTT.

V usage is TRBV5-4 and J usage is TRBJ2-7; D is possibly TRBD1 (5 bases). Trimming shortened V by 4 bases and J by 5 bases, and 16 bases separated the two germline ends. The CDR3 extends over 14 amino acids. Germline lookup yields CDR1 SGHNT and CDR2 YYREEE (reference sequence). CDR3 region: CASSVQSRVHEQYF. The CDR3 coding sequence is TGTGCCAGCAGCGTGCAAAGCAGGGTCCACGAGCAGTACTTC. The full variable domain, with the rest looked up from reference TRBV5-4 and TRBJ2-7, is ETGVTQSPTHLIKTRGQQVTLRCSSQSGHNTVSWYQQALGQGPQFIFQYYREEENGRGNFPPRFSGLQFPNYSSELNVNALELDDSALYLCASSVQSRVHEQYFGPGTRLTVT.

V usage is TRBV4-1 and J usage is TRBJ2-3; 9 nucleotides match TRBD1. After removal of 4 bases from V and 2 bases from J, the junction contained 10 bases not matched to a gene. This CDR3 spans 17 amino acids. Germline V CDR1 and CDR2: MGHRA, YSYEKL. The chain's CDR3 is CASSPQGTGGVTDTQYF. CDR3 in DNA: TGCGCCAGCAGCCCCCAGGGTACAGGGGGCGTCACAGATACGCAGTATTTT.

The CDR3: CASSTLPHRGDYTF. CDR3 sequence (DNA): TGTGCCAGTAGTACATTACCCCACAGGGGAGACTACACCTTC. The chain is built from TRBV19 and TRBJ1-2, with 7 bases fitting TRBD1. Trimming at V came to 4 bases and at J to 10 bases, leaving 12 bases not matched to a gene. The CDR3 sequence is 14 residues long. CDR1 is LNHDA and CDR2 is SQIVND in the germline V gene (reference sequence).

The chain joins TRBV7-2 to TRBJ2-7; D not resolved. The J call is in doubt because the DNA end fits TRBJ2-1 better. The CDR3 loop spans 13 amino acids. Germline lookup yields CDR1 SGHTA and CDR2 FQGNSA. This CDR3 reads CASSLRDYNEQFF. In DNA, the CDR3 is TGTGCCAGCAGCTTAAGGGACTACAATGAGCAGTTCTTC.

This clone has a single count. The chain uses TRBV28 and TRBJ1-2; D is undetermined. CDR1 is MDHEN and CDR2 is SYDVKM in the germline V gene. The CDR3 is made up of 11 amino acids. V dropped 7 bases and J dropped 2 bases, with 5 bases sitting between them. The CDR3, as DNA: TGTGCCAGCACAAGGAACTATGGCTACACCTTC. The encoded protein is CASTRNYGYTF.

The chain links TRBV6-5 to TRBJ2-1; 7 bases are a match to TRBD1. CDR3 length: 14 amino acids. Losses at the gene ends were 6 bases for V and 8 bases for J; bases not matched to a gene: 10. The germline V gene encodes CDR1 MNHEY and CDR2 SVGAGI. The DNA for the CDR3 is TGTGCCAGCAGCGACCACGACAGGGTGGATGAGCAGTTCTTC. Encoded protein: CASSDHDRVDEQFF.

The chain employs TRBV21-1 and TRBJ1-1. TRBV21-1 counts as a pseudogene. The CDR3 contains 16 residues. The CDR3 DNA follows: TGTGCCAGCAGCAAAGAGGCGGGGGGGATGAACACTGAAGCTTTCTTT. Residues: CASSKEAGGMNTEAFF.

This clone is medium-sized. The V call is TRBV7-9, the J call TRBJ1-5; D is unclear. V lost 6 bases and J lost 0, with 3 bases in between. Germline V lookup: CDR1 SEHNR, CDR2 FQNEAQ (reference sequence). The CDR3 contains 12 residues. As DNA, the CDR3 is TGTGCCAGCAGTGGTAGCAATCAGCCCCAGCATTTT. Translating it yields CASSGSNQPQHF.

This chain links TRBV7-2 with TRBJ2-7; D remains unclear. Deletions cut 5 bases from V and 0 bases from J, with 14 bases between. CDR1 and CDR2 (germline): SGHTA, FQGNSA. This CDR3 is built from 15 residues. CDR3 in DNA: TGTGCCAGCAGCCCTACGGCCAGCACCTCCTACGAGCAGTACTTC. Amino acid sequence: CASSPTASTSYEQYF.

The table lists this clone with a few counts. The J gene is TRBJ2-1, the V gene TRBV7-2; D gene unclear. From germline, CDR1 is SGHTA and CDR2 FQGNSA. The CDR3 loop spans 11 amino acids. The V end was cut by 6 bases, the J end by 3 bases, with 3 bases between. CDR3 coding DNA: TGTGCCAGCAGTAACTACAATGAGCAGTTCTTC. Protein product: CASSNYNEQFF.

The J gene is TRBJ1-1, the V gene TRBV5-8; the D gene is possibly TRBD1 (5 bases). Trimming removed 3 bases at V and 10 bases at J, with 16 bases between. Per germline, CDR1 SGHTS and CDR2 YDEGEE. The CDR3 is 13 residues long. As DNA, the CDR3 is TGTGCCAGCAGCTCCGGGGGAGGGTTAGGAGCTTTCTTT. Translating gives CASSSGGGLGAFF. Full variable domain (rest looked up from reference TRBV5-8 and TRBJ1-1): EAGVTQSPTHLIKTRGQQATLRCSPISGHTSVYWYQQALGLGLQFLLWYDEGEERNRGNFPPRFSGRQFPNYSSELNVNALELEDSALYLCASSSGGGLGAFFGQGTRLTVV.

J is TRBJ1-1 and V is TRBV9; 9 nucleotides agree with TRBD1. The V gene's germline CDR1 is SGDLS and CDR2 YYNGEE. Trimming removed 2 bases from V and 5 bases from J; junction bases left unmatched: 10. The CDR3 covers 16 residues. This CDR3 reads CASSVGVNGQGTEAFF. CDR3 DNA: TGTGCCAGCAGCGTGGGAGTCAATGGACAGGGGACTGAAGCTTTCTTT.

This clone was found once. The V gene is TRBV5-5, the J gene TRBJ1-2; D gene unclear. CDR1 and CDR2 (germline): SGHKS, YYEKEE (reference sequence). CDR3 length: 12 residues. Trimming took off 0 bases at V and 7 bases at J, with 7 bases between the two ends. The CDR3 nucleotides read TGTGCCAGCAGCTTGGAAGTTACTGGCTACACCTTC. Amino acids: CASSLEVTGYTF.

The V gene is TRBV6-1, the J gene TRBJ2-7, with 9 bases matching TRBD1. Germline CDR1 and CDR2: MNHNS and SASEGT. Trimming cost V 5 bases and J 2 bases; bases outside gene matches: 7. There are 15 residues in the CDR3. As DNA, the CDR3 is TGTGCCAGCAGTTCAGTCGACAGGGGGGCCTACGAGCAGTACTTC. Its translation is CASSSVDRGAYEQYF.

The V and J genes are TRBV7-3 and TRBJ2-7, with 8 bases identical to TRBD2. The CDR3 has 14 residues. Germline-derived CDR1 and CDR2 are SGHTA and FQGTGA. The V segment lost 5 bases and the J segment 3 bases; nucleotides outside the gene matches: 6. CDR3 DNA sequence: TGTGCCAGCAGCCCGGGGGGGACATACTACGAGCAGTACTTC. Translation: CASSPGGTYYEQYF.

Only one count was recorded for this clone. The rearrangement joins TRBV5-1 to TRBJ2-3; 9 bases agree with TRBD2. The V gene's germline CDR1 is SGHRS and CDR2 YFSETQ. V lost 4 bases and J lost 6; bases outside the gene matches: 15. This CDR3 spans 17 amino acids. The CDR3: CASSTSLNSGGGDTQYF. CDR3 in DNA: TGCGCCAGCAGCACCTCACTGAATAGCGGGGGAGGGGATACGCAGTATTTT.

The chain links TRBV30 to TRBJ1-1; D may be TRBD1 (5 bases). CDR3 length equals 13 residues. Looked up from germline, CDR1 is GTSNPN and CDR2 is SVGIG (reference sequence). V lost 1 base and J 5 bases, leaving 11 bases between the germline ends. The CDR3, as DNA: TGTGCCTGGAGTGGCTCAGGGTGGACTGAAGCTTTCTTT. Its translation: CAWSGSGWTEAFF.

In its sample, this clone was seen a few times. The gene calls are TRBV5-4 and TRBJ2-7, with D perhaps matching TRBD1 (6 bases). This CDR3 is built from 12 residues. Deletions cut 4 bases from V and 3 bases from J, with 8 bases between. Germline CDR1 is SGHNT and CDR2 is YYREEE (reference sequence). The DNA for the CDR3 is TGTGCCAGCAGCGTGGACAGCTACGAGCAGTACTTC. This translates into CASSVDSYEQYF.

The V gene is TRBV6-1, the J gene TRBJ1-2; D is perhaps TRBD1 (5 bases). The CDR3 is 12 amino acids. Germline V gene sequence: CDR1 MNHNS, CDR2 SASEGT. V lost 5 bases to trimming and J lost 7 bases, with 11 bases between them. The CDR3 loop reads CASSLGEGGYTF. CDR3 DNA sequence: TGTGCCAGCAGTTTAGGGGAGGGTGGCTACACCTTC.

The chain couples TRBV29-1 to TRBJ2-3; D remains ambiguous. V gave up 5 bases and J gave up 4 bases, with 10 bases separating them. CDR1 is SQVTM, CDR2 ANQGSEA, per germline. The CDR3 spans 12 residues. The CDR3 region is CSVSHVPDTQYF. The CDR3 nucleotides are TGCAGCGTTTCTCATGTCCCAGATACGCAGTATTTT.

This clone was counted only a few times. The CDR3 loop reads CASATVNTEAFF. CDR3 DNA sequence: TGTGCCAGTGCTACAGTGAACACTGAAGCTTTCTTT. The chain employs TRBV19 and TRBJ1-1, with D unresolved. V was cut by 8 bases and J by 0 bases, with 7 bases left in between. Germline loops: CDR1 LNHDA, CDR2 SQIVND (reference sequence). The CDR3 is made up of 12 amino acids.

There are a few counts of this clone. J is TRBJ1-2 and V is TRBV28; possible D gene TRBD1, 6 bases. This CDR3 is built from 12 residues. Per the germline V gene, CDR1 is MDHEN and CDR2 is SYDVKM. V lost 3 bases and J 10 bases, leaving 12 bases between the germline ends. CDR3 region: CASSLPGDLYTF. The CDR3 nucleotides are TGTGCCAGCAGTTTGCCAGGGGACCTCTACACCTTC.

The chain uses TRBV7-8 and TRBJ2-3; the match to TRBD2 covers 9 bases. The CDR3 loop spans 15 amino acids. Germline assignment: CDR1 SGHVS and CDR2 FQNEAQ. With 4 bases clipped from V and 3 bases from J, the junction kept 5 bases outside the gene matches. CDR3 DNA: TGTGCCAGCAGCTCGACTAGCGGAATGACAGATACGCAGTATTTT. The encoded protein is CASSSTSGMTDTQYF.

This sequence joins TRBV29-1 and TRBJ1-6; D uncertain. The CDR3 has 14 amino acids. Per the germline V gene, CDR1 is SQVTM and CDR2 is ANQGSEA. V was clipped by 8 bases and J by 14 bases, with 25 bases between them. The CDR3 DNA sequence: TGCAGCCCCGCCCCGGGTGCCTATGGGTTAACCCTCCACTTT. It translates to CSPAPGAYGLTLHF.

This sequence joins TRBV5-1 and TRBJ2-3; the match to TRBD1 covers 7 bases. V was pared by 3 bases and J by 0 bases, with 4 bases of the junction left unmatched. CDR3 size: 15 residues. Germline V gene sequence: CDR1 SGHRS, CDR2 YFSETQ. CDR3: CASSSTGPSTDTQYF. The CDR3 DNA follows: TGCGCCAGCAGCTCGACAGGGCCTAGCACAGATACGCAGTATTTT.